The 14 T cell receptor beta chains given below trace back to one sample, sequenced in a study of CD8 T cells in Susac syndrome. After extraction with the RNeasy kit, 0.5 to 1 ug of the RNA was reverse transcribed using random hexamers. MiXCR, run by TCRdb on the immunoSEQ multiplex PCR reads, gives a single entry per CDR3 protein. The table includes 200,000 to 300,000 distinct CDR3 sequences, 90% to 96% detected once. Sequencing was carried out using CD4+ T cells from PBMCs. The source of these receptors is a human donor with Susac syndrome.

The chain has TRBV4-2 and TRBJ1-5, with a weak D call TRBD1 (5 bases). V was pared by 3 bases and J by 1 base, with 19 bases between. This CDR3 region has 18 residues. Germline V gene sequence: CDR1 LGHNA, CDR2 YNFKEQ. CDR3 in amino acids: CASSHIRQGAKSNQPQHF. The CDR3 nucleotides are TGTGCCAGCAGCCATATCAGGCAGGGCGCTAAGAGCAATCAGCCCCAGCATTTT.

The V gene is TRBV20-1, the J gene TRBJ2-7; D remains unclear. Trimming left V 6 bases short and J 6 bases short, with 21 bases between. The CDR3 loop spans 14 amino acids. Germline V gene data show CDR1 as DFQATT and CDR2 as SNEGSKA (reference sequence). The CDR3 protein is CSAFGVRGVSEQYF. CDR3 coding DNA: TGCAGTGCCTTTGGGGTTCGTGGGGTCTCCGAGCAGTACTTC.

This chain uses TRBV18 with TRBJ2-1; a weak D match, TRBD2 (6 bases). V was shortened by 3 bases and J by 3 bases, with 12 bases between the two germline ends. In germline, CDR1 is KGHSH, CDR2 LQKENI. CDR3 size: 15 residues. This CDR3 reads CASSPPAGNYNEQFF. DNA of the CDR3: TGTGCCAGCTCACCCCCCGCGGGGAACTACAATGAGCAGTTCTTC.

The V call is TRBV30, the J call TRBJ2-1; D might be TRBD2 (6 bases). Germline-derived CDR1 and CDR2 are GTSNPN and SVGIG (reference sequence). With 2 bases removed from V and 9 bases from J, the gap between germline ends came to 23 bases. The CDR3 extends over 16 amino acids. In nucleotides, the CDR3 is TGTGCCTGGAGTCCCCTAATTGGCGGGAAGTCGGGTGAGCAGTTCTTC. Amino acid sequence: CAWSPLIGGKSGEQFF.

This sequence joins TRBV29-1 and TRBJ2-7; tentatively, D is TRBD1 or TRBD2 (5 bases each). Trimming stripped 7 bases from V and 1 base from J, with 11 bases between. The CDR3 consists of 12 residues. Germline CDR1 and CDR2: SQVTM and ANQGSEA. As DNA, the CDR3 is TGCAGCGGCCGGGACCGATCCTACGAGCAGTACTTC. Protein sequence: CSGRDRSYEQYF.

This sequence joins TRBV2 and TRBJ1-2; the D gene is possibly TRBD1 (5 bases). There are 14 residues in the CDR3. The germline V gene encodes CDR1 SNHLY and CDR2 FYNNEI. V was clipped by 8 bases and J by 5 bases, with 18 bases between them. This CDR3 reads CASVRSGTAYGYTF. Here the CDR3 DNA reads TGTGCCAGCGTACGATCCGGGACGGCTTATGGCTACACCTTC.

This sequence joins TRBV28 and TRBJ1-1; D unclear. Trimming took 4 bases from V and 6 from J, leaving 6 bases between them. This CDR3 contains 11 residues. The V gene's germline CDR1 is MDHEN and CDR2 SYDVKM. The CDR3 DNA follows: TGTGCCAGCAGTTGGGCCTCTGAAGCTTTCTTT. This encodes CASSWASEAFF.

The DNA of the CDR3 is TGTGCCAGCAGCCACCCGGGCCGGGAATACGAGCAGTACTTC. Protein: CASSHPGREYEQYF. The chain combines TRBV6-5 with TRBJ2-7; TRBD2 might be the D (5 bases). The CDR3 covers 14 residues. Germline CDR1 reads MNHEY; CDR2 reads SVGAGI. Trimming removed 6 bases from V and 4 bases from J, with 16 bases in between.

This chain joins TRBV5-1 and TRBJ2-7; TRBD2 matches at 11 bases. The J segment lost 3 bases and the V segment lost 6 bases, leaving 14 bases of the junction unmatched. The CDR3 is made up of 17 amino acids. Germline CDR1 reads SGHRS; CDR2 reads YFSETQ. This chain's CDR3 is CASKNQGLADRFYEQYF. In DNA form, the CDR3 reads TGCGCCAGCAAAAACCAGGGACTAGCGGACCGATTCTACGAGCAGTACTTC.

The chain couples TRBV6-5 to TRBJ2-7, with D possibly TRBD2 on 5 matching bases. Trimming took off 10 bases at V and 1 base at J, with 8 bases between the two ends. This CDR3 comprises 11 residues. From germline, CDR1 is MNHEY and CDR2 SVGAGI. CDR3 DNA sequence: TGTGCCACCAGGACTTCCTACGAGCAGTACTTC. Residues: CATRTSYEQYF.

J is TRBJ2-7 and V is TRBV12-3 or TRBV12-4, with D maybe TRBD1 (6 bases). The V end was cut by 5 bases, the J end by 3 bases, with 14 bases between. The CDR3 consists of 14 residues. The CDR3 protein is CASSRGTEHYEQYF. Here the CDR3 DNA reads TGTGCCAGCAGTAGGGGGACCGAGCACTACGAGCAGTACTTC.

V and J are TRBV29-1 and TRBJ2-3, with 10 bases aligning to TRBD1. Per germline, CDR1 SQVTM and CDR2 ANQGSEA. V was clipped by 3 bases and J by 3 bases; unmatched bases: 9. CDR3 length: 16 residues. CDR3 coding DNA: TGCAGCGTTGATAGCTTAGGGACAGGGGCAACAGATACGCAGTATTTT. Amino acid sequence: CSVDSLGTGATDTQYF.

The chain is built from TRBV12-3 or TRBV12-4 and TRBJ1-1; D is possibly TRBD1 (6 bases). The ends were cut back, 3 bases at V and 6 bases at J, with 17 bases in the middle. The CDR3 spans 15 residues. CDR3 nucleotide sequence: TGTGCCAGCAGTTTTTATGGGGGCGTTTCCGCTGAAGCTTTCTTT. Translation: CASSFYGGVSAEAFF.

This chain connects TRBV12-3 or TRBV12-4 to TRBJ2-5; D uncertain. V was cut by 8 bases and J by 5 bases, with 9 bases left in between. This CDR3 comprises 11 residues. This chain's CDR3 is CASCQSETQYF. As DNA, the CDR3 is TGTGCCAGCTGCCAATCGGAGACCCAGTACTTC.